These 29 T cell receptor beta chains originate from one sample sequenced in a study of CD8+ T cells in alopecia areata. RNA extraction and reverse transcription yielded cDNA as sequencing template. The table came from immunoSEQ multiplex PCR; TCRdb's copy has only in-frame clones and leaves some out. The sample records approximately 54,000 clones, around 96% being singletons. Specimen: CD8+ T cells sorted from blood, collected at week 0. Receptors originate from a human donor with alopecia areata.

This clone has just one count. The rearrangement links TRBV5-5 to TRBJ2-7, with 8 bases matching TRBD2. Germline CDR1 reads SGHKS; CDR2 reads YYEKEE (reference sequence). Trimming took 4 bases from V and 3 from J; bases not matched to a gene: 9. This CDR3 contains 15 residues. CDR3 in DNA: TGTGCCAGCAGCACCGAACTAGCGGCAATCTACGAGCAGTACTTC. Translated, it gives CASSTELAAIYEQYF.

This chain uses TRBV5-1 with TRBJ1-1, with D maybe TRBD1 (5 bases). V was shortened by 0 bases and J by 1 base, with 10 bases between the two germline ends. CDR3 length: 15 amino acids. Germline CDR1 SGHRS, CDR2 YFSETQ. The CDR3 is CASSLAGTGNTEAFF. In DNA form, the CDR3 reads TGCGCCAGCAGCTTGGCTGGCACAGGGAACACTGAAGCTTTCTTT.

The V call is TRBV23-1, the J call TRBJ2-5; D uncertain. Judging by the DNA end, TRBJ2-7 fits better; the J call may be wrong. TRBV23-1 is an open reading frame, and its role is uncertain. The CDR3 is 15 amino acids. CDR3 protein: CASSQSVGDSYEQYF. The CDR3 DNA reads TGCGCCAGCAGTCAATCTGTCGGAGACTCCTACGAGCAGTACTTC.

J is TRBJ2-7 and V is TRBV29-1, with 8 nucleotides matching TRBD1. The CDR3 has 15 residues. Germline CDR1 is SQVTM and CDR2 is ANQGSEA. V gave up 7 bases and J gave up 3 bases; unmatched junction bases: 14. CDR3 region: CSAEGSDRDFYEQYF. The CDR3 region has the DNA TGCAGCGCTGAGGGCTCGGACAGGGACTTCTACGAGCAGTACTTC.

The rearrangement joins TRBV6-5 to TRBJ1-2; 8 nucleotides match TRBD1. CDR3 length: 14 residues. With 6 bases clipped from V and 7 bases from J, the junction kept 10 bases outside the gene matches. The germline gives CDR1 MNHEY, CDR2 SVGAGI. The CDR3 nucleotides read TGTGCCAGCAGCCTATCTGCAGGGGGCTTTGGCTACACCTTC. Its protein is CASSLSAGGFGYTF.

CDR3 residues: CASSLEAQQDEAFF. The CDR3 nucleotides are TGTGCCAGCAGCTTAGAGGCTCAACAGGATGAAGCTTTCTTT. This chain joins TRBV7-9 and TRBJ1-1, with a weak D call TRBD1 (5 bases). The CDR3 totals 14 residues. Germline-derived CDR1 and CDR2 are SEHNR and FQNEAQ (reference sequence). V was shortened by 1 base and J by 7 bases, with 13 bases between the two germline ends.

The chain is built from TRBV29-1 and TRBJ2-5, with D perhaps TRBD1 or TRBD2 (5 bases each). Judging by the DNA end, TRBJ2-7 fits better; the J call may be wrong. The CDR3 is 15 residues long. From germline, CDR1 is SQVTM and CDR2 ANQGSEA. CDR3 DNA: TGCAGCGTTGGGGGGATACCGGGACGGACCTACGAGCAGTACTTC. It specifies CSVGGIPGRTYEQYF.

The chain employs TRBV11-1 and TRBJ2-6, with 7 bases identical to TRBD2. The J segment lost 1 base and the V segment lost 3 bases, leaving 6 bases of the junction unmatched. Germline CDR1 reads SGHAT; CDR2 reads FQDESV (reference sequence). The CDR3 sequence is 17 residues long. The CDR3 spells CASSFGQGGSGANVLTF. In nucleotides, the CDR3 is TGTGCCAGCAGCTTTGGGCAGGGAGGGTCTGGGGCCAACGTCCTGACTTTC.

A single count supports this clone. J is TRBJ2-5 and V is TRBV4-1; 8 positions match TRBD1. CDR3 size: 16 residues. After removal of 2 bases from V and 4 bases from J, the junction contained 9 bases not matched to a gene. In germline, CDR1 is MGHRA, CDR2 YSYEKL. The CDR3 nucleotides are TGCGCCAGCAGCCAAATGTCAGGGGGCTGGGGAGAGACCCAGTACTTC. It specifies CASSQMSGGWGETQYF.

With respect to this clone: At one of its ends the junction is not consistent with the germline gene, which may arise from a read error. The V gene is TRBV2, the J gene TRBJ2-7, with 7 positions matching TRBD2. CDR1 is SNHLY, CDR2 FYNNEI, per germline. The CDR3 length is 13 residues. The CDR3 DNA sequence: TGTGCCAGCAGTGTACGACGGGACTACGCTAGTGACTTC. It translates to CASSVRRDYASDF.

The chain recombines TRBV7-6 with TRBJ2-6; D perhaps matches TRBD1 (5 bases). Germline V gene lookup returns CDR1 SGHVS and CDR2 FNYEAQ. The CDR3 is 16 residues long. Trimming took 1 base from V and 0 from J, leaving 7 bases between them. The CDR3 DNA reads TGTGCCAGCAGCTTAGACAGGACCTCTGGGGCCAACGTCCTGACTTTC. It specifies CASSLDRTSGANVLTF.

This chain joins TRBV27 and TRBJ2-5, with TRBD2 as a possible D gene (6 bases). The CDR3 extends over 15 amino acids. V was cut by 6 bases and J by 5 bases, with 19 bases left in between. Germline V gene lookup returns CDR1 MNHEY and CDR2 SMNVEV (reference sequence). The CDR3 nucleotides are TGTGCCAGCAGCCGCGCGGGGTCCTTCGTTGAGACCCAGTACTTC. Translated, it gives CASSRAGSFVETQYF.

The J gene is TRBJ2-1, the V gene TRBV7-9; 8 nucleotides line up with TRBD2. CDR1 and CDR2 from the germline V gene are SEHNR and FQNEAQ (reference sequence). V dropped 5 bases and J dropped 4; count of bases not matched to a gene: 10. This CDR3 spans 16 amino acids. CDR3 protein: CASSTYSGEVYNEQFF. The CDR3 DNA is TGTGCCAGCAGCACCTATAGCGGGGAGGTATACAATGAGCAGTTCTTC.

The gene calls are TRBV19 and TRBJ1-5, with 8 bases fitting TRBD1. Germline V gives CDR1 LNHDA, CDR2 SQIVND (reference sequence). CDR3 length: 13 residues. The ends lost 8 bases at V and 5 bases at J; junction bases unmatched: 5. CDR3 in amino acids: CASGDRGYQPQHF. The CDR3 bases are TGTGCCAGTGGAGACAGGGGCTATCAGCCCCAGCATTTT.

This clone was observed once. The genes are TRBV12-2 and TRBJ2-4; TRBD1 is the table's D call and was not checked against the DNA. TRBV12-2 represents a pseudogene. The CDR3 length is 15 residues. CDR3 region: CARRTVRLAKNIQYF. CDR3 bases: TGTGCAAGAAGGACAGTACGTCTAGCCAAAAACATTCAGTACTTC.

The rearrangement links TRBV30 to TRBJ2-1; no clear D gene. The germline V and J ends were trimmed by 0 bases and 8 bases, with 8 bases remaining between them. Per germline, CDR1 GTSNPN and CDR2 SVGIG (reference sequence). The CDR3 is made up of 12 amino acids. This chain's CDR3 is CAWSVASDEQFF. CDR3 coding DNA: TGTGCCTGGAGTGTGGCAAGCGATGAGCAGTTCTTC.

The V gene is TRBV2, the J gene TRBJ1-6; TRBD1 aligns across 7 bases. V shed 4 bases and J 7 bases; nucleotides not matched to a gene: 4. The germline V gene has CDR1 SNHLY and CDR2 FYNNEI. CDR3 size: 14 residues. The CDR3 is CASSARGRNSPLHF. CDR3 nucleotides: TGTGCCAGCAGTGCGAGGGGGCGGAATTCACCCCTCCACTTT.

V is TRBV19 and J is TRBJ2-7; the match to TRBD2 covers 8 bases. CDR3 length: 15 amino acids. V shed 5 bases, J shed 0 bases, and the junction held 6 bases outside the gene matches. Per the germline V gene, CDR1 is LNHDA and CDR2 is SQIVND (reference sequence). CDR3: CASSSGGGHSYEQYF. The CDR3 DNA follows: TGTGCCAGTAGTTCCGGCGGGGGGCACTCCTACGAGCAGTACTTC.

V and J are TRBV29-1 and TRBJ2-5; 14 bases match TRBD2. The germline V gene has CDR1 SQVTM and CDR2 ANQGSEA. CDR3 size: 14 residues. The V gene end was trimmed by 5 bases and the J gene end by 3 bases; junction bases not matched to a gene: 2. The CDR3 region has the DNA TGCAGCGTTCTGGGACTAGCGGGGGAAGAGACCCAGTACTTC. Amino acid sequence: CSVLGLAGEETQYF.

To note about this clone: The junction departs from germline at one end; a sequencing error may be responsible. The chain has TRBV5-6 and TRBJ2-1; tentatively, D is TRBD1 (5 bases). CDR1 and CDR2 from the germline V gene are SGHDT and YYEEEE. This CDR3 has 13 residues. The chain's CDR3 is CASSSDSHNGQFF. The CDR3 region has the DNA TGTGCCAGCAGCTCCGACAGTCACAATGGGCAGTTCTTC.

The V gene is TRBV11-1, the J gene TRBJ2-5, with D possibly being TRBD1 (5 bases). The V and J ends lost 2 bases and 1 base respectively, with 8 bases between them. The CDR3 is 14 residues long. Per germline, CDR1 SGHAT and CDR2 FQDESV (reference sequence). The CDR3: CASSLTGAQETQYF. Written as DNA, the CDR3 is TGTGCCAGCAGCTTAACAGGTGCCCAAGAGACCCAGTACTTC.

As DNA, the CDR3 is TGTGCCAGCAGTTTATCAGGGTCCAACGAGCAGTACTTC. Protein sequence: CASSLSGSNEQYF. The rearrangement joins TRBV27 to TRBJ2-7; no clear D gene. Germline CDR1 is MNHEY and CDR2 is SMNVEV (reference sequence). Between the trimmed V and J ends, which lost 0 bases and 5 bases, there was a span of 8 bases. The CDR3 loop spans 13 amino acids.

The chain carries TRBV5-1 and TRBJ1-6, with a weak D call TRBD1 (6 bases). The V gene's germline CDR1 is SGHRS and CDR2 YFSETQ. Between the trimmed V and J ends, which lost 1 base and 5 bases, there was a span of 13 bases. The CDR3 length is 16 residues. CDR3 loop: CASSLWAGAHNSPLHF. As DNA, the CDR3 is TGCGCCAGCAGCTTGTGGGCAGGGGCCCATAATTCACCCCTCCACTTT.

The rearrangement joins TRBV7-2 to TRBJ2-1; no reliable D call. Trimming cost V 1 base and J 6 bases, with 13 bases left between them. The CDR3 spans 15 residues. Germline CDR1 and CDR2: SGHTA and FQGNSA. The CDR3 sequence: CASSLDLKPFNEQFF. In DNA, the CDR3 is TGTGCCAGCAGCTTAGATCTAAAGCCGTTCAATGAGCAGTTCTTC.

The CDR3 spells CASSQDGGFDEQYF. CDR3 sequence (DNA): TGTGCCAGCAGCCAAGATGGGGGTTTTGACGAGCAGTACTTC. The rearrangement joins TRBV14 to TRBJ2-7; either TRBD1 or TRBD2 may fit D (5 bases each). Trimming removed 0 bases from V and 5 bases from J, with 11 bases in between. CDR3 length equals 14 residues. From germline, CDR1 is SGHDN and CDR2 FVKESK.

The rearrangement uses TRBV5-6 and TRBJ1-2, with TRBD1 identical over 7 bases. CDR1 and CDR2 from the germline V gene are SGHDT and YYEEEE. This CDR3 comprises 13 residues. J was trimmed by 7 bases and V by 0 bases; bases with no gene match: 3. CDR3 DNA sequence: TGTGCCAGCAGCTTGGGACAGGGAGGTGGCTACACCTTC. Its translation: CASSLGQGGGYTF.

The chain has TRBV5-1 and TRBJ2-3; the match to TRBD1 covers 9 bases. The CDR3 runs 16 residues. J was trimmed by 1 base and V by 0 bases; bases with no gene match: 3. CDR1 and CDR2 (germline): SGHRS, YFSETQ. The CDR3 sequence: CASSLARTGGTDTQYF. As DNA, the CDR3 is TGCGCCAGCAGCTTGGCCAGGACAGGGGGCACAGATACGCAGTATTTT.

The chain is built from TRBV7-2 and TRBJ2-7; possibly TRBD2 for D (6 bases). Germline V gene lookup returns CDR1 SGHTA and CDR2 FQGNSA. V gave up 4 bases and J gave up 3 bases, with 7 bases separating them. The CDR3 is made up of 12 amino acids. CDR3 protein: CASSSGDYEQYF. DNA for the CDR3: TGTGCCAGCAGCTCGGGAGACTACGAGCAGTACTTC.

The chain carries TRBV2 and TRBJ2-3; TRBD2 aligns across 10 bases. V was clipped by 7 bases and J by 5 bases; unmatched bases: 9. CDR3 length: 15 amino acids. Germline V gene lookup returns CDR1 SNHLY and CDR2 FYNNEI. Here the CDR3 DNA reads TGTGCCAGCAATGAGCGGGGGGGCCCAGGAGATACGCAGTATTTT. It encodes CASNERGGPGDTQYF.